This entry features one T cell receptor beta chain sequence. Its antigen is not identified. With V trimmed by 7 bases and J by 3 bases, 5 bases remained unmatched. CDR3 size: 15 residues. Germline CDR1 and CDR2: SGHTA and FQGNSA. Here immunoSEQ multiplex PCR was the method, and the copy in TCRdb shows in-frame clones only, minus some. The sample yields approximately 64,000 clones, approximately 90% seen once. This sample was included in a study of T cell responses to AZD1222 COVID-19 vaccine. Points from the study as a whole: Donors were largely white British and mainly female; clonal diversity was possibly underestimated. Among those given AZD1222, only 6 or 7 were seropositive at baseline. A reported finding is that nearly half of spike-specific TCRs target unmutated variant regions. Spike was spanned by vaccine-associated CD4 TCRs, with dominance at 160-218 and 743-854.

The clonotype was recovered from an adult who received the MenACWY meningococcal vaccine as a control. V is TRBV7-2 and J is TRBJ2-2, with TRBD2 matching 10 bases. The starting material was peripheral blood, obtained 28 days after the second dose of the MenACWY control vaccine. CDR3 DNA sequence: TGTGCCAGCAAACGAGCGGGAGGGTACACCGGGGAGCTGTTTTTT. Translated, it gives CASKRAGGYTGELFF.